The 25 T cell receptor beta chains reported below all come from one sample, sequenced in a study of cytomegalovirus exposure and HLA in healthy donors. Sequencing was performed with immunoSEQ multiplex PCR; in TCRdb, only in-frame clones are kept and a portion is missing. Seen here are under 300,000 clones, 75% to 90% observed once, and the top ten hold 1% to 1.5%. Sequencing input: PBMCs. All receptors derive from a woman aged 30 to 39 in good health and CMV-seropositive.

The chain links TRBV29-1 to TRBJ1-2; TRBD1 aligns across 7 bases. CDR3 length: 13 residues. CDR1 and CDR2 (germline): SQVTM, ANQGSEA. The J segment lost 2 bases and the V segment lost 5 bases, leaving 5 bases of the junction unmatched. This chain's CDR3 is CSVLKDRNYGYTF. The CDR3, as DNA: TGCAGCGTTCTAAAGGACAGGAACTATGGCTACACCTTC.

On this clone: At one end, the junction sequence differs from germline, possibly due to a read error. This chain links TRBV5-1 with TRBJ2-3, with 9 positions matching TRBD1. The CDR3 sequence is 15 residues long. The germline V gene has CDR1 SGHRS and CDR2 YFSETQ. The CDR3 is CASSLVGQGIDTQYF. The CDR3 DNA reads TGCGCCAGCAGTTTGGTTGGACAGGGGATTGATACGCAGTATTTT.

The chain links TRBV6-1 to TRBJ2-1; D is unclear. Germline V gives CDR1 MNHNS, CDR2 SASEGT. This CDR3 is 11 amino acids long. V was cut by 6 bases and J by 9 bases, with 9 bases left in between. The CDR3 region has the DNA TGTGCCAGCAGCCGAGTATTTGAGCAGTTCTTC. It codes for CASSRVFEQFF.

This chain links TRBV27 with TRBJ1-1; D uncertain. Trimming stripped 2 bases from V and 1 base from J, with 11 bases between. The germline gives CDR1 MNHEY, CDR2 SMNVEV (reference sequence). This CDR3 is built from 15 residues. The CDR3 nucleotides are TGTGCCAGCAGTTTAGATTACAGATGGAACACTGAAGCTTTCTTT. It encodes CASSLDYRWNTEAFF.

This chain joins TRBV10-3 and TRBJ2-7; 10 bases match TRBD2. CDR3 length equals 17 residues. J was trimmed by 2 bases and V by 1 base; bases with no gene match: 8. Germline-derived CDR1 and CDR2 are ENHRY and SYGVKD. In DNA form, the CDR3 reads TGTGCCATCAGTGAGTTGCCTAGCGGGAGTTCCACCTACGAGCAGTACTTC. Translating it yields CAISELPSGSSTYEQYF.

The gene calls are TRBV4-1 and TRBJ2-7; TRBD1 is a possible D gene (5 bases). The CDR3 has 13 residues. V was pared by 5 bases and J by 3 bases, with 11 bases between. CDR1 is MGHRA and CDR2 is YSYEKL in the germline V gene. The CDR3 DNA follows: TGCGCCAGCAGCTCACAGGTTTACTACGAGCAGTACTTC. Protein sequence: CASSSQVYYEQYF.

V is TRBV11-3 and J is TRBJ2-5, with 9 positions matching TRBD1. The ends lost 5 bases at V and 1 base at J; junction bases unmatched: 11. Per the germline V gene, CDR1 is SGHNT and CDR2 is YENEEA. This CDR3 contains 17 residues. The CDR3 sequence is CASSLATGTGFQETQYF. In nucleotides, the CDR3 is TGTGCCAGCAGCCTAGCTACCGGGACAGGGTTCCAAGAGACCCAGTACTTC.

The chain uses TRBV5-1 and TRBJ2-7, with 9 nucleotides matching TRBD2. The V segment lost 0 bases and the J segment 1 base; nucleotides outside the gene matches: 5. This CDR3 spans 16 amino acids. CDR1 SGHRS and CDR2 YFSETQ come from the germline V gene. The CDR3: CASSLAQTSGSYEQYF. CDR3 nucleotides: TGCGCCAGCAGCTTGGCACAGACTAGCGGTTCCTACGAGCAGTACTTC.

This clone appeared once. V is TRBV4-2 and J is TRBJ1-4; TRBD1 agrees at 9 bases. Germline loops: CDR1 LGHNA, CDR2 YNFKEQ. J was trimmed by 5 bases and V by 3 bases; bases with no gene match: 10. CDR3 size: 17 residues. As DNA, the CDR3 is TGTGCCAGCAGCCACGAGGGCACAGGGGGCGCGAATGAAAAACTGTTTTTT. This translates into CASSHEGTGGANEKLFF.

The chain recombines TRBV27 with TRBJ2-7, with D perhaps TRBD1 (5 bases). V was clipped by 5 bases and J by 0 bases, with 17 bases between them. The germline V gene has CDR1 MNHEY and CDR2 SMNVEV (reference sequence). CDR3 length: 16 amino acids. The CDR3 DNA follows: TGTGCCAGCAGTACGCGACAGACCCCGAGCTCCTACGAGCAGTACTTC. This sequence encodes CASSTRQTPSSYEQYF.

This clone showed up just a few times. The chain recombines TRBV25-1 with TRBJ1-1; tentative D call: TRBD1 (5 bases). The ends were cut back, 4 bases at V and 1 base at J, with 13 bases in the middle. Germline V CDR1 and CDR2: MGHDK, SYGVNS. The CDR3 has 15 amino acids. CDR3 sequence: CASSAYRGENTEAFF. The CDR3, as DNA: TGTGCCAGCAGTGCTTATCGGGGGGAGAACACTGAAGCTTTCTTT.

This clone was detected only once. The rearrangement joins TRBV30 to TRBJ2-1; 7 bases agree with TRBD2. V lost 5 bases, J lost 9 bases, and 4 bases stayed unmatched. CDR3 length: 11 residues. From germline, CDR1 is GTSNPN and CDR2 SVGIG (reference sequence). In DNA, the CDR3 is TGTGCCTGGTCGTCTAGCGGTGAGCAGTTCTTC. As protein: CAWSSSGEQFF.

J is TRBJ1-2 and V is TRBV28, with 7 bases aligning to TRBD1. The CDR3 sequence is 13 residues long. Looked up from germline, CDR1 is MDHEN and CDR2 is SYDVKM. Trimming cost V 3 bases and J 6 bases; bases outside gene matches: 4. The CDR3 reads CASSLDRWDGYTF. DNA for the CDR3: TGTGCCAGCAGTTTGGACAGGTGGGATGGCTACACCTTC.

The rearrangement links TRBV2 to TRBJ1-1; 9 bases align to TRBD1. This CDR3 contains 16 residues. Germline V gives CDR1 SNHLY, CDR2 FYNNEI. V was pared by 4 bases and J by 2 bases, with 8 bases of the junction left unmatched. This CDR3 is CASSVALTGGNTEAFF. The DNA of the CDR3 is TGTGCCAGCAGTGTAGCTCTGACAGGGGGAAACACTGAAGCTTTCTTT.

The chain has TRBV9 and TRBJ2-2; 8 bases agree with TRBD2. This CDR3 is 18 amino acids long. V shed 0 bases and J 5 bases; nucleotides not matched to a gene: 12. The germline CDR1 and CDR2 sequences are SGDLS and YYNGEE. In nucleotides, the CDR3 is TGTGCCAGCAGCGTAGAAGGGAGGGCGGGAGGAAGGACCGGGGAGCTGTTTTTT. It is translated as CASSVEGRAGGRTGELFF.

The genes are TRBV6-5 and TRBJ2-1; TRBD2 matches 12 bases. The CDR3 extends over 11 amino acids. V lost 6 bases and J lost 13; bases outside the gene matches: 1. Germline V CDR1 and CDR2: MNHEY, SVGAGI. The CDR3 is CASSGLAGQFF. The DNA of the CDR3 is TGTGCCAGCAGCGGACTAGCGGGACAGTTCTTC.

A single count supports this clone. The chain is built from TRBV10-3 and TRBJ2-3, with D tentatively TRBD2 (5 bases). With 3 bases removed from V and 2 bases from J, the gap between germline ends came to 9 bases. Germline CDR1 is ENHRY and CDR2 is SYGVKD. There are 14 residues in the CDR3. CDR3 sequence: CAISDRGSTDTQYF. CDR3 in DNA: TGTGCCATCAGTGATCGGGGATCCACAGATACGCAGTATTTT.

In its sample, this clone was seen once. The chain combines TRBV5-6 with TRBJ2-1; possible D gene TRBD1, 6 bases. The CDR3 has 17 residues. Trimming took 0 bases from V and 2 from J, leaving 15 bases between them. Germline CDR1 reads SGHDT; CDR2 reads YYEEEE. CDR3: CASSLEGRRTAYNEQFF. In DNA, the CDR3 is TGTGCCAGCAGCTTGGAGGGACGGCGGACAGCCTACAATGAGCAGTTCTTC.

The V and J genes are TRBV6-1 and TRBJ2-2; possibly TRBD1 for D (6 bases). V lost 6 bases and J lost 0, with 11 bases in between. There are 15 residues in the CDR3. CDR1 is MNHNS and CDR2 is SASEGT in the germline V gene. DNA for the CDR3: TGTGCCAGCAGACAGGGCCTAGCGAACACCGGGGAGCTGTTTTTT. Amino acid sequence: CASRQGLANTGELFF.

The chain is built from TRBV27 and TRBJ2-7, with TRBD1 as a possible D gene (9 bases). The germline V gene encodes CDR1 MNHEY and CDR2 SMNVEV (reference sequence). The germline V and J ends were trimmed by 3 bases and 0 bases, with 15 bases remaining between them. This CDR3 contains 16 residues. The CDR3 nucleotides read TGTGCCAGCAGTTTGGGGACAGGGACTAGCTCCTACGAGCAGTACTTC. As protein: CASSLGTGTSSYEQYF.

This clone has a single count. The J gene is TRBJ2-7, the V gene TRBV30; D is possibly TRBD2 (6 bases). Looked up from germline, CDR1 is GTSNPN and CDR2 is SVGIG (reference sequence). Trimming pared 0 bases from V and 3 bases from J, leaving 18 bases between. The CDR3 contains 16 residues. CDR3 nucleotide sequence: TGTGCCTGGAGTGTACAGGCGGGAAGGCCTATCTACGAGCAGTACTTC. It specifies CAWSVQAGRPIYEQYF.

The CDR3 DNA is TGTGCCAGCAGCGGTAGGGACAGGGGAGTACGTAAGGAAAAACTGTTTTTT. This gives the protein CASSGRDRGVRKEKLFF. The chain is built from TRBV2 and TRBJ1-4; TRBD1 agrees at 10 bases. The CDR3 sequence is 17 residues long. Germline V gene data show CDR1 as SNHLY and CDR2 as FYNNEI. J gave up 8 bases and V 6 bases, and 15 bases lay outside the gene matches.

The chain couples TRBV27 to TRBJ2-3, with 7 bases lining up with TRBD1. This CDR3 region has 19 residues. Germline assignment: CDR1 MNHEY and CDR2 SMNVEV (reference sequence). The V gene end was trimmed by 0 bases and the J gene end by 4 bases; junction bases not matched to a gene: 16. The CDR3 nucleotides read TGTGCCAGCAGTTTATCGGGTGACAGGGTCGTGGGAAGGGCAGATACGCAGTATTTT. It specifies CASSLSGDRVVGRADTQYF.

The chain uses TRBV27 and TRBJ2-7; 7 positions match TRBD1. The CDR3 contains 14 residues. The J segment lost 2 bases and the V segment lost 2 bases, leaving 3 bases of the junction unmatched. Germline V gene data show CDR1 as MNHEY and CDR2 as SMNVEV (reference sequence). CDR3 in amino acids: CASSLRDSTYEQYF. CDR3 DNA: TGTGCCAGCAGTTTACGGGACAGTACCTACGAGCAGTACTTC.

CDR3 region: CASRPAGRGGTGELFF. In nucleotides, the CDR3 is TGTGCCAGCAGACCCGCGGGCAGGGGCGGCACCGGGGAGCTGTTTTTT. The gene calls are TRBV28 and TRBJ2-2, with D tentatively TRBD1 (6 bases). The CDR3 covers 16 residues. Germline loops: CDR1 MDHEN, CDR2 SYDVKM. Trimming stripped 6 bases from V and 4 bases from J, with 18 bases between.